The sequence of this TCR beta chain was determined in a study of T cell responses to AZD1222 COVID-19 vaccine. Study observations and caveats: Among the donors, most were white British and more were female, and clonal diversity was possibly underestimated. Sampling that yielded the repertoires occurred only after the peak T cell response. Following two doses of AZD1222, Spike-specific TCR breadth and depth rose.

A remark on this clone: Its antigen is not identified.

With 1 base removed from V and 6 bases from J, the gap between germline ends came to 13 bases. The CDR3 extends over 14 amino acids. CDR1 is LGHDT, CDR2 YNNKEL, per germline (reference sequence). Here immunoSEQ multiplex PCR was the method, and the copy in TCRdb shows in-frame clones only, minus some. The sample holds about 70,000 clones; 88% are singletons and the top ten take about 5%. V usage is TRBV3-1 (or the pseudogene TRBV3-2) and J usage is TRBJ2-7, with a tentative D call TRBD1 (5 bases). The material was peripheral blood, obtained 28 days after the second dose of the MenACWY control vaccine. The TCR sequence derives from an adult who received the MenACWY meningococcal vaccine as a control. CDR3 in amino acids: CASSQGPQGTEQYF. CDR3 DNA: TGTGCCAGCAGCCAAGGCCCCCAGGGCACCGAGCAGTACTTC.